Below are 29 T cell receptor beta chains sequenced from a single sample in a study of CD8+ T cells in alopecia areata. Scientists pooled cutaneous lymph node cells and sorted them on CD4, CD8alpha, NKG2D, NKG2ACE and other markers. Reverse transcribed after extraction, RNA yielded cDNA as the sequencing template. The data were produced by immunoSEQ multiplex PCR, yet TCRdb's version contains in-frame clones alone and is incomplete. The sample holds 290,000 or so clones, and no clone turns up only once. The sample consisted of CD4+ T cells sorted from a lymph node. These receptors were collected from a C3H/HeJ mouse with alopecia areata. The mouse strain carries the MHC haplotype H2-k.

Note on this clone: Gene names follow the mouse nomenclature. The read stops 4 residues short of the end of the CDR3; the missing end is completed from the germline J gene. The same CDR3 also results from other DNA sequences found in this sample. The gene calls are TRBV13-2 and TRBJ1-1; a possible D gene is TRBD1 (6 bases). Between the trimmed V and J ends, which lost 2 bases and 1 base, there was a span of 6 bases. CDR3 length: 13 amino acids. Per the germline V gene, CDR1 is NNHNN and CDR2 is SYGAGS (reference sequence). The CDR3 sequence: CASGEQGNTEVFF. The DNA read from the CDR3 is TGTGCCAGCGGTGAACAGGGAAACACA.

The sample holds a few counts of this clone. Gene names and germline match the mouse. Coverage ceases 3 residues before the CDR3 finishes, and the germline J gene fills in the end. The same CDR3 also results from other DNA sequences found in this sample. V gene TRBV19 combines with J gene TRBJ1-6; possible D gene TRBD1, 6 bases. TRBJ1-6 is an ORF for which the function is uncertain. The germline CDR1 and CDR2 sequences are FNHDT and SITEND (reference sequence). The CDR3 spans 13 residues. V lost 2 bases, J lost 9 bases, and 9 bases lay in between. This chain's CDR3 is CASSIRGGSPLYF. The sequenced part of the CDR3 DNA is TGTGCCAGCAGTATCAGGGGCGGTTCGCCC.

Comments on this clone: The gene names here belong to mouse. CDR3 loop: CASKETGGDAEQFF. The CDR3 DNA, read in part, is TGTGCCAGCAAGGAGACAGGGGGCGATGCT. The chain has TRBV13-1 and TRBJ2-1; 10 nucleotides line up with TRBD1. The read ends 4 residues early relative to the CDR3; the germline J gene fills the gap. Per the germline V gene, CDR1 is NSHNY and CDR2 is SYGAGN. Trimming removed 6 bases from V and 5 bases from J; junction bases left unmatched: 5. This CDR3 has 14 amino acids.

Of note for this clone: The gene names here belong to mouse. The read falls 4 residues short of the CDR3 end, and the missing part is taken from the germline J gene. The genes are TRBV14 and TRBJ1-2, with D perhaps matching TRBD1 (5 bases). Germline CDR1 SGHDT, CDR2 FRDEAV. The CDR3 sequence is 14 residues long. Trimming pared 4 bases from V and 1 base from J, leaving 11 bases between. The CDR3 DNA, read in part, is TGTGCCAGCAGTCACGGGACTTTAAACTCC. It codes for CASSHGTLNS. In full, the CDR3 reads CASSHGTLNSDYTF.

This clone was detected only a few times. Gene names are mouse gene names. The read terminates 4 residues ahead of where the CDR3 ends, so the germline J gene completes it. The chain joins TRBV19 to TRBJ2-2; 7 bases map to TRBD1. The CDR3 length is 12 residues. Germline lookup yields CDR1 FNHDT and CDR2 SITEND (reference sequence). The part of the CDR3 DNA that was read is TGTGCCAGCAGTCTGGGACAGGGG. Translated: CASSLGQG. The CDR3 reads in full as CASSLGQGQLYF. Full variable domain (outside the CDR3, taken from reference TRBV19 and TRBJ2-2): GGIITQTPKFLIGQEGQKLTLKCQQNFNHDTMYWYRQDSGKGLRLIYYSITENDLQKGDLSEGYDASREKKSSFSLTVTSAQKNEMAVFLCASSLGQGQLYFGEGSKLTVL.

A few counts support this clone. Genes and germline come from the mouse. The observed sequence ends 4 residues before the CDR3 terminus, with the missing tail filled in from the germline J gene. Additional DNA sequences in this sample encode the identical CDR3. This sequence joins TRBV19 and TRBJ2-4, with TRBD2 matching over 7 bases. Germline V gene lookup returns CDR1 FNHDT and CDR2 SITEND (reference sequence). J lost 3 bases, V lost 0 bases, and 1 base had no gene match. The CDR3 runs 14 residues. The CDR3 is CASSIVGGQNTLYF. The CDR3 bases that were read are TGTGCCAGCAGTATAGTGGGGGGACAAAAC.

This clone was seen ten or more times. Gene names follow the mouse nomenclature. The read is 4 residues too short to cover the CDR3 end, so that end is filled in from the germline J gene. Other DNA sequences in this specimen translate into the identical CDR3. The chain links TRBV1 to TRBJ1-1; D may be TRBD1 (5 bases). Trimming shortened V by 3 bases and J by 0 bases, and 5 bases separated the two germline ends. Per germline, CDR1 NSQYPW and CDR2 LRSPGD (reference sequence). CDR3 length: 13 amino acids. Partial CDR3 DNA: TGCACCTGCAGTGCGACAGCAAACACA. Its protein is CTCSATANT. The whole CDR3 protein is CTCSATANTEVFF.

This clone occurred a few times. These gene names are mouse names. With the read ending 4 residues before the CDR3 end, the germline J gene is used to fill in that end. The chain is built from TRBV12-1 and TRBJ1-2; weak D call: TRBD1 (6 bases). Trimming took 0 bases from V and 1 from J, leaving 17 bases between them. The CDR3 loop spans 17 amino acids. CDR1 and CDR2 from the germline V gene are SGHSN and HYEKVE. CDR3 DNA (partial): TGTGCCAGCTCTCTCGCCCTCCTCCGGGACATAAACTCC. Its translation: CASSLALLRDINS. The entire CDR3 protein reads CASSLALLRDINSDYTF. The variable domain in full, completed from reference TRBV12-1 and TRBJ1-2, reads DSGVVQSPRHIIKEKGGRSVLTCIPISGHSNVVWYQQTLGKELKFLIQHYEKVERDKGFLPSRFSVQQFDDYHSEMNMSALELEDSAMYFCASSLALLRDINSDYTFGSGTRLLVI.

A note on this clone: Germline and genes: mouse. Sequencing ends 4 residues short of the CDR3 end; the germline J gene provides the rest. The chain uses TRBV19 and TRBJ2-1; a possible D gene is TRBD1 (6 bases). The CDR3 runs to 14 residues. Germline CDR1 FNHDT, CDR2 SITEND (reference sequence). The ends were cut back, 4 bases at V and 1 base at J, with 9 bases in the middle. The DNA read from the CDR3 is TGTGCCAGCAGTTTACAGGGAAACTATGCT. Its protein product is CASSLQGNYA. The complete CDR3 sequence is CASSLQGNYAEQFF.

This clone was found a few times. The gene names here belong to mouse. The CDR3 end falls 4 residues outside the read, so it is completed with the germline J gene. This chain uses TRBV19 with TRBJ2-2; no clear D gene. Trimming cost V 0 bases and J 1 base, with 7 bases left between them. CDR1 FNHDT and CDR2 SITEND come from the germline V gene (reference sequence). The CDR3 extends over 15 amino acids. The CDR3 DNA, read in part, is TGTGCCAGCAGTATAGAGGGTCTAAACACCGGG. Protein sequence: CASSIEGLNTG. The full CDR3 protein is CASSIEGLNTGQLYF. The complete variable domain, with remaining parts taken from reference TRBV19 and TRBJ2-2, reads GGIITQTPKFLIGQEGQKLTLKCQQNFNHDTMYWYRQDSGKGLRLIYYSITENDLQKGDLSEGYDASREKKSSFSLTVTSAQKNEMAVFLCASSIEGLNTGQLYFGEGSKLTVL.

A note on this clone: Gene names denote mouse genes. The sequenced fragment ends 4 residues before the CDR3 boundary, so the rest is inferred from the germline J gene. The chain employs TRBV19 and TRBJ2-1; 7 bases line up with TRBD2. Losses at the gene ends were 3 bases for V and 6 bases for J; bases not matched to a gene: 6. The CDR3 is 14 residues long. Per the germline V gene, CDR1 is FNHDT and CDR2 is SITEND (reference sequence). The CDR3 spells CASSTPGGGAEQFF. CDR3 DNA (partial): TGTGCCAGCAGTACCCCTGGGGGAGGTGCT.

This clone showed up just a few times. Gene names are the mouse ones. The CDR3 extends 4 residues past the end of the read, so its final part is completed from the germline J gene. This specimen includes other DNA sequences encoding the same CDR3. The chain employs TRBV13-2 and TRBJ1-2; TRBD1 agrees at 9 bases. The germline V gene has CDR1 NNHNN and CDR2 SYGAGS (reference sequence). The CDR3 covers 14 residues. Incomplete CDR3 DNA: TGTGCCAGCGGTGACGGGACAGGGAATTCC. It specifies CASGDGTGNS. The full-length CDR3 reads as CASGDGTGNSDYTF.

Worth noting for this clone: Genes here carry mouse names. The CDR3 extends 4 residues past the end of the read, so its final part is completed from the germline J gene. This CDR3 is also generated by other DNA sequences in the sample. The J gene is TRBJ2-3, the V gene TRBV13-1, with 7 bases fitting TRBD1. The CDR3 has 14 amino acids. J lost 0 bases, V lost 5 bases, and 3 bases had no gene match. CDR1 is NSHNY, CDR2 SYGAGN, per germline. CDR3 DNA (partial): TGTGCCAGCAGGAGGGACAGTAGTGCAGAA. This translates into CASRRDSSAE. Given in full, the CDR3 is CASRRDSSAETLYF.

This clone was counted between two and nine times. The listed genes are named as in mouse. The sequence runs out 4 residues before the end of the CDR3; the remainder is reconstructed from the germline J gene. The chain carries TRBV13-3 and TRBJ2-7; 10 bases map to TRBD1. The CDR3 covers 13 residues. CDR1 and CDR2 from the germline V gene are NNHDY and SYVADS. Incomplete CDR3 DNA: TGTGCCAGCAGCCACGACAGGGGGCAT. Amino acids: CASSHDRGH. In full, the CDR3 reads CASSHDRGHEQYF.

The table lists this clone with a few counts. The listed genes are named as in mouse. The CDR3 extends 4 residues past the end of the read, so its final part is completed from the germline J gene. The genes are TRBV13-3 and TRBJ1-2; perhaps TRBD1 as D (6 bases). V was pared by 4 bases and J by 0 bases, with 10 bases between. Germline assignment: CDR1 NNHDY and CDR2 SYVADS. This CDR3 region has 14 residues. CDR3 DNA (partial): TGTGCCAGCAGTTCCGGGACATCAAACTCC. It specifies CASSSGTSNS. The whole CDR3 protein is CASSSGTSNSDYTF.

This clone was counted only a few times. The genes and germline here are from mouse. Read sequence stops 4 residues before the CDR3 end, and the germline J gene provides the missing end. This chain links TRBV19 with TRBJ2-5, with D tentatively TRBD2 (6 bases). The CDR3 contains 14 residues. V gave up 2 bases and J gave up 2 bases, with 9 bases separating them. Looked up from germline, CDR1 is FNHDT and CDR2 is SITEND (reference sequence). CDR3 DNA, as far as it was read: TGTGCCAGCAGTATGAAACTGGGCCAAGAC. Encoded protein: CASSMKLGQD. The whole CDR3 protein is CASSMKLGQDTQYF.

This clone showed up just a few times. Gene names follow the mouse nomenclature. The read falls 4 residues short of the CDR3 end, and the missing part is taken from the germline J gene. The chain employs TRBV13-3 and TRBJ2-3; 8 nucleotides line up with TRBD2. V lost 0 bases and J lost 4; bases outside the gene matches: 4. The CDR3 runs 15 residues. Germline CDR1 NNHDY, CDR2 SYVADS. CDR3 region: CASSDAPGGPETLYF. CDR3 bases read: TGTGCCAGCAGTGATGCACCTGGGGGGCCAGAA.

This clone was detected only a few times. Gene names and germline match the mouse. CDR3 DNA (partial): TGTGCCAGCAGTGAGCTGGGGGAGAGCTCCTAT. Its protein product is CASSELGESSY. Given in full, the CDR3 is CASSELGESSYEQYF. The V and J genes are TRBV13-3 and TRBJ2-7; 7 bases fit TRBD2. The read falls 4 residues short of the CDR3 end, and the missing part is taken from the germline J gene. Trimming took 2 bases from V and 0 from J; bases not matched to a gene: 5. The germline V gene has CDR1 NNHDY and CDR2 SYVADS. There are 15 residues in the CDR3.

About this clone: Being one base from a much bigger clone, this may be a read error. Gene names are mouse gene names. The read ends 4 residues before the CDR3 terminus; that terminus is restored from the germline J gene. The chain links TRBV13-3 to TRBJ2-5; 8 bases are shared with TRBD2. Germline assignment: CDR1 NNHDY and CDR2 SYVADS. The CDR3 totals 13 residues. The DNA read from the CDR3 is TGTGCCAGCAGTGACTGGGGGGATGAC. Its protein product is CASSDWGDD. The CDR3 in full is CASSDWGDDTQYF.

The sample holds a few counts of this clone. Germline and genes: mouse. The read finishes 4 residues shy of the CDR3 end, and the germline J gene is used to complete it. The chain employs TRBV13-2 and TRBJ2-1, with D maybe TRBD2 (5 bases). Germline lookup yields CDR1 NNHNN and CDR2 SYGAGS (reference sequence). The CDR3 covers 14 residues. V was pared by 5 bases and J by 3 bases, with 12 bases between. The chain's CDR3 is CASGRTGPYAEQFF. The CDR3 bases that were read are TGTGCCAGCGGGAGAACTGGTCCCTATGCT.

In the case of this clone: Here the gene names and germline are mouse. The sequence runs out 4 residues before the end of the CDR3; the remainder is reconstructed from the germline J gene. V usage is TRBV17 and J usage is TRBJ2-1, with D possibly being TRBD2 (5 bases). V lost 3 bases to trimming and J lost 1 base, with 7 bases between them. The germline V gene encodes CDR1 MNHDT and CDR2 YYDKIL. This CDR3 is built from 14 residues. CDR3 protein: CASSSGENYAEQFF. The sequenced part of the CDR3 DNA is TGTGCTAGCAGTAGTGGGGAAAACTATGCT.

Concerning this clone itself: Mouse names are used for the genes. The read terminates 3 residues ahead of where the CDR3 ends, so the germline J gene completes it. The chain carries TRBV5 and TRBJ1-6; D is unresolved. TRBJ1-6 is known as an ORF, though its function is uncertain. The V end lost 0 bases, the J end lost 8 bases, and 5 bases lay between the germline ends. The germline V gene has CDR1 LGHNA and CDR2 YNLKQL (reference sequence). This CDR3 region has 13 residues. The sequenced part of the CDR3 DNA is TGTGCCAGCAGCCAAGATCTGGATTCGCCC. It is translated as CASSQDLDSP. The whole CDR3 region reads CASSQDLDSPLYF.

A remark on this clone: Gene names follow the mouse nomenclature. The CDR3 goes on 4 residues after the read ends, and that part is filled in from the germline J gene. The same CDR3 arises from other DNA sequences in this sample as well. This rearrangement joins TRBV13-2 to TRBJ2-7; tentatively, D is TRBD1 (5 bases). Germline V gene sequence: CDR1 NNHNN, CDR2 SYGAGS (reference sequence). CDR3 length: 13 amino acids. Incomplete CDR3 DNA: TGTGCCAGCGGTGATGCAGGACAATAT. Translating it yields CASGDAGQY. The whole CDR3 is CASGDAGQYEQYF.

On this clone: Genes and germline are mouse. The observed sequence ends 4 residues before the CDR3 terminus, with the missing tail filled in from the germline J gene. The genes are TRBV31 and TRBJ1-1, with 9 bases identical to TRBD1. Germline V gene data show CDR1 as GKSSPN and CDR2 as SITVG. The CDR3 runs to 14 residues. The part of the CDR3 DNA that was read is TGTGCCTGGAGTCTTCGGACAGGGGCGGCA. Translated: CAWSLRTGAA. The complete CDR3 reads CAWSLRTGAAEVFF.

This clone came up a few times. Gene names are the mouse ones. The read comes to an end 4 residues before the CDR3 does, leaving the germline J gene to fill in the end. This chain uses TRBV13-1 with TRBJ2-2; 8 nucleotides match TRBD1. V shed 4 bases and J 2 bases; nucleotides not matched to a gene: 7. Germline-derived CDR1 and CDR2 are NSHNY and SYGAGN. The CDR3 extends over 16 amino acids. The CDR3: CASSKNQGANTGQLYF. The CDR3 DNA, read in part, is TGTGCCAGCAGTAAAAATCAGGGGGCGAACACCGGG.

This clone was observed a handful of times. Gene names denote mouse genes. Coverage ceases 4 residues before the CDR3 finishes, and the germline J gene fills in the end. The chain uses TRBV12-1 and TRBJ2-5; D might be TRBD2 (6 bases). The CDR3 runs to 15 residues. Germline V CDR1 and CDR2: SGHSN, HYEKVE. The DNA read from the CDR3 is TGTGCCAGCTCTCTCGGGCCTGGGGCGGCGGAC. As protein: CASSLGPGAAD. The entire CDR3 reads CASSLGPGAADTQYF.

Of note for this clone: Gene names denote mouse genes. The identical CDR3 is also encoded by other nucleotide sequences in the sample. CDR3 bases read: TGCACCTGCAGTGCGGCAGGGGCGAACACA. Amino acid sequence: CTCSAAGANT. The entire CDR3 reads CTCSAAGANTEVFF. The gene calls are TRBV1 and TRBJ1-1, with a tentative D call TRBD1 (6 bases). The read ends 4 residues shy of where the CDR3 ends; the end is completed using the germline J gene. The V end lost 3 bases, the J end lost 1 base, and 9 bases lay between the germline ends. The CDR3 is made up of 14 amino acids. Germline CDR1 and CDR2: NSQYPW and LRSPGD (reference sequence).

This clone has at least ten counts. Mouse gene names apply. The CDR3 goes on 4 residues after the read ends, and that part is filled in from the germline J gene. In the same sample, other DNA sequences code for this CDR3. The V call is TRBV5, the J call TRBJ2-2; 11 nucleotides match TRBD1. Losses at the gene ends were 4 bases for V and 3 bases for J; bases not matched to a gene: 1. The CDR3 has 15 amino acids. The germline gives CDR1 LGHNA, CDR2 YNLKQL (reference sequence). The DNA read from the CDR3 is TGTGCCAGCAGCCCGGGACAGGGGGACACCGGG. Protein: CASSPGQGDTG. The complete CDR3 protein is CASSPGQGDTGQLYF.

A few counts support this clone. The gene names here belong to mouse. Sequencing ends 4 residues short of the CDR3 end; the germline J gene provides the rest. The chain joins TRBV5 to TRBJ2-5, with D possibly matching TRBD1 (5 bases). Looked up from germline, CDR1 is LGHNA and CDR2 is YNLKQL (reference sequence). The CDR3 loop spans 14 amino acids. Trimming cost V 1 base and J 1 base, with 6 bases left between them. CDR3 protein: CASSQGQYQDTQYF. The CDR3 DNA, read in part, is TGTGCCAGCAGCCAAGGACAGTACCAAGAC.